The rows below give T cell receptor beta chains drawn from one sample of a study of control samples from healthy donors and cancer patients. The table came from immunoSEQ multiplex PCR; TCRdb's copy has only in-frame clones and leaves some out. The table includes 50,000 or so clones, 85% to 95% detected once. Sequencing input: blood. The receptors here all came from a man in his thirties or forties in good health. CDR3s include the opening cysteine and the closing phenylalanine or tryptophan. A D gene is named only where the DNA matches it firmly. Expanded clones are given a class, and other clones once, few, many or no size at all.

cdr3_aa: CASSSRGSLRTGELFF; cdr3_nt: TGTGCCAGCAGCTCGAGGGGGTCTCTAAGGACCGGGGAGCTGTTTTTT; v_call: TRBV5-4; d_call: -; clone_size: -; j_call: TRBJ2-2
cdr3_aa: CASSILTGPDTQYF; cdr3_nt: TGTGCCAGTAGTATCTTGACAGGGCCAGATACGCAGTATTTT; v_call: TRBV19; d_call: TRBD1; clone_size: -; j_call: TRBJ2-3
cdr3_aa: CASSISPGLYGYTF; cdr3_nt: TGTGCCAGTAGTATTAGCCCAGGTCTCTATGGCTACACCTTC; v_call: TRBV19; d_call: -; clone_size: once; j_call: TRBJ1-2
cdr3_aa: CASSLVGINYGYTF; cdr3_nt: TGTGCCAGCAGCTTAGTCGGGATTAACTATGGCTACACCTTC; v_call: TRBV7-8; d_call: -; clone_size: -; j_call: TRBJ1-2
cdr3_aa: CASSLGQYTGELFF; cdr3_nt: TGTGCCAGCAGCCTTGGACAGTACACCGGGGAGCTGTTTTTT; v_call: TRBV14; d_call: -; clone_size: -; j_call: TRBJ2-2
cdr3_aa: CASSLLGQGTEAFF; cdr3_nt: TGTGCCAGCAGCCTATTGGGCCAGGGGACCGAAGCTTTCTTT; v_call: TRBV6-5; d_call: -; clone_size: -; j_call: TRBJ1-1
cdr3_aa: CAWSQGPYGYTF; cdr3_nt: TGTGCCTGGAGTCAGGGTCCCTATGGCTACACCTTC; v_call: TRBV30; d_call: -; clone_size: -; j_call: TRBJ1-2
cdr3_aa: CSVGTGNYGYTF; cdr3_nt: TGCAGCGTGGGGACAGGAAACTATGGCTACACCTTC; v_call: TRBV29-1; d_call: TRBD1; clone_size: -; j_call: TRBJ1-2
cdr3_aa: CASSHVPPAYEQYF; cdr3_nt: TGCGCCAGCAGCCACGTTCCCCCCGCCTACGAGCAGTACTTC; v_call: TRBV4-1; d_call: -; clone_size: -; j_call: TRBJ2-7
cdr3_aa: CASSVARTSGATYEQYF; cdr3_nt: TGTGCCAGCAGCGTAGCCAGGACTAGCGGGGCAACCTACGAGCAGTACTTC; v_call: TRBV9; d_call: TRBD2; clone_size: -; j_call: TRBJ2-7
cdr3_aa: CSVDPGTGVAYEQYF; cdr3_nt: TGCAGCGTTGATCCCGGGACAGGGGTCGCCTACGAGCAGTACTTC; v_call: TRBV29-1; d_call: TRBD1; clone_size: -; j_call: TRBJ2-7
cdr3_aa: CASSDRGAGEQYF; cdr3_nt: TGTGCCAGCAGTGACAGGGGGGCCGGGGAGCAGTACTTC; v_call: TRBV6-2/TRBV6-3; d_call: TRBD1; clone_size: -; j_call: TRBJ2-7
cdr3_aa: CASSSLAATGELFF; cdr3_nt: TGTGCCAGCAGCTCTCTAGCGGCTACCGGGGAGCTGTTTTTT; v_call: TRBV7-9; d_call: TRBD2; clone_size: -; j_call: TRBJ2-2
cdr3_aa: CASSSELYGYTF; cdr3_nt: TGTGCCAGCAGCTCCGAGCTCTATGGCTACACCTTC; v_call: TRBV3-1/TRBV3-2; d_call: -; clone_size: -; j_call: TRBJ1-2
cdr3_aa: CASGRDREYGYTF; cdr3_nt: TGTGCCAGCGGCCGGGACAGGGAATATGGCTACACCTTC; v_call: TRBV5-6; d_call: TRBD1; clone_size: -; j_call: TRBJ1-2
cdr3_aa: CASSLPGQPQHF; cdr3_nt: TGTGCCAGCAGCTTACCTGGTCAGCCCCAGCATTTT; v_call: TRBV7-8; d_call: -; clone_size: -; j_call: TRBJ1-5
cdr3_aa: CASSPTGYTEAFF; cdr3_nt: TGTGCCAGCAGCCCGACTGGGTACACTGAAGCTTTCTTT; v_call: TRBV6-5; d_call: -; clone_size: few; j_call: TRBJ1-1
cdr3_aa: CASSQVFFGYTF; cdr3_nt: TGTGCCAGCAGCCAAGTTTTCTTTGGCTACACCTTC; v_call: TRBV14; d_call: -; clone_size: -; j_call: TRBJ1-2
cdr3_aa: CASSDSRSDGYTF; cdr3_nt: TGTGCCAGCAGTGACAGCAGGTCCGATGGCTACACCTTC; v_call: TRBV2; d_call: -; clone_size: -; j_call: TRBJ1-2
cdr3_aa: CASSPSGRAIDTQYF; cdr3_nt: TGTGCCAGCAGTCCTAGCGGGAGGGCCATAGATACGCAGTATTTT; v_call: TRBV25-1; d_call: TRBD2; clone_size: -; j_call: TRBJ2-3
cdr3_aa: CASSQDTVELAEHRELFF; cdr3_nt: TGTGCCAGCAGCCAAGATACTGTGGAACTAGCGGAACACCGGGAGCTGTTTTTT; v_call: TRBV3-1/TRBV3-2; d_call: TRBD2; clone_size: -; j_call: TRBJ2-2
cdr3_aa: CASSLGQGRADTQYF; cdr3_nt: TGCGCCAGCAGCTTGGGACAGGGGAGGGCAGATACGCAGTATTTT; v_call: TRBV5-1; d_call: -; clone_size: -; j_call: TRBJ2-3
cdr3_aa: CASSFGQQETQYF; cdr3_nt: TGCGCCAGCAGCTTCGGACAGCAAGAGACCCAGTACTTC; v_call: TRBV5-1; d_call: -; clone_size: -; j_call: TRBJ2-5